Within the sample, the clone carrying this T cell receptor beta chain is medium-sized. One entry per CDR3 protein results from TCRdb running MiXCR on the RT-PCR reads. The sample contains roughly 630 distinct CDR3 sequences, less than 50% of which appear only once. Germline V gene lookup returns CDR1 DFQATT and CDR2 SNEGSKA (reference sequence). CDR3 length: 14 amino acids. V was trimmed by 5 bases and J by 0 bases, leaving 11 bases between them. The sequence derives from a female donor with primary Sjogren's syndrome. Sample: memory CD4+ T cells from salivary gland. This chain joins TRBV20-1 and TRBJ2-1; tentatively, D is TRBD1 (5 bases). CDR3 protein: CSAPRQSSYNEQFF. In nucleotides, the CDR3 is TGCAGTGCTCCGAGACAGTCCTCCTACAATGAGCAGTTCTTC.